One and the same sample provided the 18 T cell receptor beta chains below, sequenced in a study of identical twins. MiXCR, run by TCRdb on the 5' RACE reads, gives a single entry per CDR3 protein. The table has hundreds of thousands of distinct CDR3 sequences, about 20% seen once. This same sample was also taken into another study, of T cells expressing NK-cell markers.

The sequenced material came from PBMCs. These receptors were obtained from a young woman in good health.

This chain links TRBV15 with TRBJ2-3; 8 bases are shared with TRBD1. The CDR3 is made up of 15 amino acids. The V and J ends lost 2 bases and 4 bases, in that order; junction bases with no gene match: 5. The germline V gene encodes CDR1 LNHNV and CDR2 YYDKDF (reference sequence). This CDR3 reads CATSRQGAFADTQYF. DNA of the CDR3: TGTGCCACCAGCAGACAGGGGGCATTCGCAGATACGCAGTATTTT.

This clonotype was picked up many times. V is TRBV12-3 or TRBV12-4 and J is TRBJ1-1; 7 nucleotides match TRBD1. The trim removed 1 base at V and 8 bases at J, leaving 4 bases unmatched. The CDR3 is 13 amino acids. The CDR3 DNA sequence: TGTGCCAGCAGTTTAGAACAGGGGACCGAAGCTTTCTTT. It is translated as CASSLEQGTEAFF.

This clonotype was observed at least ten times. The V call is TRBV11-2, the J call TRBJ2-4, with TRBD1 identical over 9 bases. V dropped 1 base and J dropped 10; count of bases not matched to a gene: 11. The CDR3 spans 16 residues. Germline CDR1 and CDR2: SGHAT and FQNNGV. The CDR3 is CASSLGAGTGTMIQYF. The CDR3 region has the DNA TGTGCCAGCAGCTTAGGGGCCGGGACAGGGACGATGATTCAGTACTTC.

The V call is TRBV4-2, the J call TRBJ2-1; 9 bases align to TRBD2. V shed 3 bases and J 6 bases; nucleotides not matched to a gene: 6. In germline, CDR1 is LGHNA, CDR2 YNFKEQ. The CDR3 covers 15 residues. DNA of the CDR3: TGTGCCAGCAGCCACGTTAGCGGGGGAGGCAATGAGCAGTTCTTC. This translates into CASSHVSGGGNEQFF.

A few counts support this clonotype. Written as DNA, the CDR3 is TGCGCCAGCAGCCACACAACCGGGACGGGGTTTTGGTTCTTC. This encodes CASSHTTGTGFWFF. The rearrangement joins TRBV4-3 to TRBJ2-1; tentatively, D is TRBD1 or TRBD2 (5 bases each). The CDR3 length is 14 residues. CDR1 and CDR2 from the germline V gene are LGHNA and YSLEER. V was clipped by 3 bases and J by 15 bases, with 21 bases between them.

The V call is TRBV7-2, the J call TRBJ2-3; 8 nucleotides match TRBD1. V gave up 2 bases and J gave up 8 bases; unmatched junction bases: 12. Germline-derived CDR1 and CDR2 are SGHTA and FQGNSA. CDR3 size: 16 residues. CDR3 amino acids: CASSLPAGGSGFTQYF. CDR3 DNA sequence: TGTGCCAGCAGCTTACCTGCAGGGGGCTCCGGATTTACGCAGTATTTT.

This clonotype was seen only a few times. The V call is TRBV28, the J call TRBJ2-1; 7 bases match TRBD1. J was trimmed by 6 bases and V by 3 bases; bases with no gene match: 8. This CDR3 is 15 amino acids long. The germline gives CDR1 MDHEN, CDR2 SYDVKM. The CDR3, as DNA: TGTGCCAGCAGTTTCCGACAGGGTGGTGGCAATGAGCAGTTCTTC. It yields the protein CASSFRQGGGNEQFF.

This clonotype occurred a few times. One end of the junction fails to match germline, which may point to a read error. The gene calls are TRBV4-3 and TRBJ2-7; 8 bases align to TRBD2. The CDR3 contains 13 residues. The germline V gene encodes CDR1 LGHNA and CDR2 YSLEER. The CDR3 nucleotides are TGCGCCAGCAGCCAAGAAAATCGGGGACTAGTGCACTTC. Translated, it gives CASSQENRGLVHF.

This clonotype was counted only a few times. The gene calls are TRBV12-3 or TRBV12-4 and TRBJ2-7; 16 bases map to TRBD2. J lost 6 bases, V lost 3 bases, and 2 bases had no gene match. The CDR3 runs 15 residues. The CDR3 reads CASSLGLAGGGEQYF. CDR3 coding DNA: TGTGCCAGCAGTTTGGGACTAGCGGGAGGGGGCGAGCAGTACTTC.

This chain joins TRBV11-1 and TRBJ2-1, with 10 bases identical to TRBD2. Germline V gene lookup returns CDR1 SGHAT and CDR2 FQDESV (reference sequence). The CDR3 totals 19 residues. The V and J ends lost 3 bases and 2 bases, in that order; junction bases with no gene match: 13. This CDR3 reads CASSFIAAGGRGAYNEQFF. The CDR3 coding sequence is TGTGCCAGCAGCTTTATCGCAGCGGGAGGGCGTGGGGCCTACAATGAGCAGTTCTTC.

The V and J genes are TRBV25-1 and TRBJ1-1; a weak D match, TRBD1 (5 bases). Germline CDR1 is MGHDK and CDR2 is SYGVNS. The CDR3 has 14 amino acids. Trimming removed 7 bases at V and 10 bases at J, with 22 bases between. CDR3 amino acids: CASTGAENSHRAFF. For the CDR3, the DNA is TGTGCCAGCACCGGGGCCGAAAACTCTCATAGAGCTTTCTTT.

This clonotype has only a few counts. V and J are TRBV5-1 and TRBJ2-1, with 15 bases identical to TRBD2. The V segment lost 4 bases and the J segment 3 bases; nucleotides outside the gene matches: 5. This CDR3 has 17 amino acids. Germline loops: CDR1 SGHRS, CDR2 YFSETQ. CDR3 amino acids: CASSPGLAGGFYNEQFF. The CDR3 nucleotides read TGCGCCAGCAGCCCGGGACTAGCGGGAGGATTCTACAATGAGCAGTTCTTC.

This chain uses TRBV7-2 with TRBJ2-1; D is uncertain. Germline assignment: CDR1 SGHTA and CDR2 FQGNSA. CDR3 size: 14 residues. V shed 5 bases and J shed 7 bases, with 15 bases lying between them. The CDR3 here is CASSLSDGRNEQFF. CDR3 DNA sequence: TGTGCCAGCAGCCTCTCTGATGGGCGGAATGAGCAGTTCTTC.

This chain joins TRBV20-1 and TRBJ1-5, with D maybe TRBD1 (5 bases). This CDR3 has 14 amino acids. V lost 6 bases and J 4 bases, leaving 16 bases between the germline ends. CDR1 and CDR2 from the germline V gene are DFQATT and SNEGSKA (reference sequence). CDR3 loop: CSAPLGTENQPQHF. The CDR3 DNA reads TGCAGTGCCCCCCTGGGGACGGAGAATCAGCCCCAGCATTTT.

This clonotype was seen at least ten times. The chain links TRBV5-1 to TRBJ2-7; 9 positions match TRBD1. With V trimmed by 3 bases and J by 3 bases, 13 bases remained unmatched. The CDR3 has 17 amino acids. CDR1 and CDR2 from the germline V gene are SGHRS and YFSETQ. CDR3 sequence reads: CASSSAGQGPFYYEQYF. As DNA, the CDR3 is TGCGCCAGCAGCTCCGCTGGACAGGGGCCCTTCTACTACGAGCAGTACTTC.

The chain combines TRBV20-1 with TRBJ2-3; the D is unclear. Germline-derived CDR1 and CDR2 are DFQATT and SNEGSKA (reference sequence). V shed 4 bases and J shed 6 bases, with 14 bases lying between them. This CDR3 has 13 amino acids. The CDR3 DNA follows: TGCAGTGCTATAGAGAGTGGCGGCGATACGCAGTATTTT. Its translation is CSAIESGGDTQYF.

This clonotype was seen ten or more times. The chain uses TRBV20-1 and TRBJ1-2; TRBD1 might be the D (5 bases). The CDR3 is 13 residues long. Germline CDR1 and CDR2: DFQATT and SNEGSKA (reference sequence). The ends were cut back, 5 bases at V and 2 bases at J, with 12 bases in the middle. CDR3 sequence reads: CSAAVQGNYGYTF. CDR3 bases: TGCAGTGCTGCCGTCCAGGGAAACTATGGCTACACCTTC.

This clonotype was detected a few times. CDR3: CASSLRGESDTQYF. As DNA, the CDR3 is TGCGCCAGCAGCTTGCGGGGAGAATCAGATACGCAGTATTTT. The chain links TRBV5-1 to TRBJ2-3, with a tentative D call TRBD2 (5 bases). The V and J ends lost 1 base and 4 bases respectively, with 10 bases between them. CDR1 and CDR2 from the germline V gene are SGHRS and YFSETQ. The CDR3 is made up of 14 amino acids.